This section outlines one TCR beta chain sequence together with its context. What this receptor recognizes is not known. The input lacks base qualities; no much larger clone sits a single base away. The data stem from a study of cytomegalovirus exposure and HLA in healthy donors listed by TCRdb under 2017. Regarding the study in general: The roughly 700 repertoires of the first cohort and the 95 to 150 validation repertoires were produced on the same platform, according to a later analysis. The study was designed to test whether signatures of past pathogen exposure could be identified by cataloging public T cell receptors. Along with the approximately 650-subject first cohort, a separate validation cohort of over a hundred different subjects was used. The study combined high-throughput TCR immunosequencing, statistical association of individual TCRs with disease status, and machine learning to predict cytomegalovirus infection status.

Overall results and qualifications from the work: The classifier was reported to diagnose cytomegalovirus status with high specificity and sensitivity in both the original and validation cohorts. Across donors, most TCR sequences were observed very rarely, whereas some public TCRs were present in many individuals. A later analysis had no HLA typing for the validation cohort, so co-occurrence there was scored across all 130 or so repertoires. It was suggested by the authors that the approach could potentially be generalized to other disease states and immunological phenotypes. The study listed 150 to 200 TCR beta chains as associated with cytomegalovirus. Subsequent analysis determined that TCRs grouped into clusters in the first cohort also showed a tendency toward co-occurrence across the approximately 110 validation repertoires, and approximately 94% of cluster scores exceeded 0. In vitro tests confirmed that a few of the cytomegalovirus-associated TCR beta chains recognize cytomegalovirus antigens.

Receptor amplification or capture employed the immunoSEQ multiplex PCR assay. As for the original processing: To diagnose cytomegalovirus status from the catalog of TCR beta chain sequences, a statistical classification framework was built. The immuneACCESS repertoire file appears here via TCRdb, limited to in-frame rearrangements. These files lack a portion of the clones; in checked studies, under half of the deficit traces to unresolved V genes, and the cause of the others is not known. V, J and clone size are those of that table, while D and trimming were read from the DNA. The table for this sample lists under 300,000 clones; about 86% of them were counted only once. Over 0.95% of the sample is taken by the ten largest. The donors were included in the validation cohort of over a hundred subjects, a group kept apart from the roughly 610-subject first cohort. The sequence derives from a young woman in good health and CMV-seropositive. Sequenced input: PBMCs.

The sequence in DNA is TGTGCCAGCAGCTTAGTCATGCTAGAAACAGATACGCAGTATTTT. Translated, it reads CASSLVMLETDTQYF. The rearrangement joined TRBV7-9 to TRBJ2-3, with the D gene not confidently named. The trim is 1 base for V and 3 bases for J, with a gap of 11 bases between the germline ends. Looking up the germline V gene (reference sequence) yields CDR1 SEHNR and CDR2 FQNEAQ. The CDR3 contains 15 residues, cysteine and phenylalanine counted. The entry retains the CDR3 DNA only, 45 bases that are in frame from base 1.